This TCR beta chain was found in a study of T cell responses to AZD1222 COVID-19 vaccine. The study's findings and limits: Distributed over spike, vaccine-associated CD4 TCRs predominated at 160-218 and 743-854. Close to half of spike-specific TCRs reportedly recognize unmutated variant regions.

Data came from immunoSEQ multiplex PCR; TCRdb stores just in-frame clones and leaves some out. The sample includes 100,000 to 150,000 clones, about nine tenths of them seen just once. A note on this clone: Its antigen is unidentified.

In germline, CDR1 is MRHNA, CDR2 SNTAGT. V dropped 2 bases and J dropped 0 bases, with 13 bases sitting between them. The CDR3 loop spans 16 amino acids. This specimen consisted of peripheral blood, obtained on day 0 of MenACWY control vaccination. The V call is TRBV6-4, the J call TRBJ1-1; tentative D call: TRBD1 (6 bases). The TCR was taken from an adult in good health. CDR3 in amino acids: CASSDGGRVVNTEAFF. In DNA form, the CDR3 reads TGTGCCAGCAGTGACGGGGGCAGGGTGGTGAACACTGAAGCTTTCTTT.